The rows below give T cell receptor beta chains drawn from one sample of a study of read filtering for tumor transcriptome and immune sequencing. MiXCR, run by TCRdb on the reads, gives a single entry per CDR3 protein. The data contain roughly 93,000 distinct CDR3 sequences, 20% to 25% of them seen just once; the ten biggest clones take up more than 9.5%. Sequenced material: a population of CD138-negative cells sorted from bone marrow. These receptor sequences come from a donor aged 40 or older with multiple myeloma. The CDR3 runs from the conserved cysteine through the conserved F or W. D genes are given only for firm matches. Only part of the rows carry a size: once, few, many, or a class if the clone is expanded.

cdr3_nt: TGTGCCACCCTTGATATCCAGGGGGCCAGCAATCAGCCCCAGCATTTT
cdr3_aa: CATLDIQGASNQPQHF
d_call: TRBD1
v_call: TRBV6-6
j_call: TRBJ1-5
clone_size: many

cdr3_nt: TGTGCCACCAGTGATGCGGACGGTACGAACACCGGGGAGCTGTTTTTT
cdr3_aa: CATSDADGTNTGELFF
d_call: NA
v_call: TRBV24-1
j_call: TRBJ2-2
clone_size: many

cdr3_nt: TGCAGTGCTAGAGATCCTATCGGGACTGGCAATCAGCCCCAGCATTTT
cdr3_aa: CSARDPIGTGNQPQHF
d_call: NA
v_call: TRBV20-1
j_call: TRBJ1-5
clone_size: many

cdr3_nt: TGTGCCAGCAGGGGACAGGGGGCGCGGAGCGGAAACACCATATATTTT
cdr3_aa: CASRGQGARSGNTIYF
d_call: TRBD1
v_call: TRBV2
j_call: TRBJ1-3
clone_size: many

cdr3_nt: TGTGCCAGCAGTTTAACAGGGGTAAGGAATGAGCAGTTCTTC
cdr3_aa: CASSLTGVRNEQFF
d_call: TRBD1
v_call: TRBV12-3/TRBV12-4
j_call: TRBJ2-1
clone_size: many

cdr3_nt: TGTGCCAGCGGGGGACCTTACGGCTACACCTTC
cdr3_aa: CASGGPYGYTF
d_call: NA
v_call: TRBV6-5
j_call: TRBJ1-2
clone_size: many

cdr3_nt: TGCGCCAGCAGCTTGGTCGCGACGGCAGATTTTTCAGGGACCCAGTACTTC
cdr3_aa: CASSLVATADFSGTQYF
d_call: NA
v_call: TRBV5-1
j_call: TRBJ2-5
clone_size: few

cdr3_nt: TGCGCCAGCAGCTTGTCGGGCGTTCGGGGCAATGAGCAGTTCTTC
cdr3_aa: CASSLSGVRGNEQFF
d_call: NA
v_call: TRBV5-1
j_call: TRBJ2-1
clone_size: many

cdr3_nt: TGTGCCAGCAGTTTCACCCCGGTGGTAGCGGCCGAGCAGTACTTC
cdr3_aa: CASSFTPVVAAEQYF
d_call: NA
v_call: TRBV27
j_call: TRBJ2-7
clone_size: many

cdr3_nt: TGTGCCAGCAGTTATAGTTCGAAGTTAACGGATACGCAGTATTTT
cdr3_aa: CASSYSSKLTDTQYF
d_call: NA
v_call: TRBV6-5
j_call: TRBJ2-3
clone_size: few

cdr3_nt: TGCGCCAGCAGCCCCCTTGAAGGGGTAAGGAACACTGAAGCTTTCTTT
cdr3_aa: CASSPLEGVRNTEAFF
d_call: NA
v_call: TRBV5-1
j_call: TRBJ1-1
clone_size: many

cdr3_nt: TGTGCCAGCAGTTTAACAGGGGCACGAGAGACCCAGTACTTC
cdr3_aa: CASSLTGARETQYF
d_call: TRBD1
v_call: TRBV28
j_call: TRBJ2-5
clone_size: few

cdr3_nt: TGCGCCAGCAGCTTGGGGGCCTCTAGCACAGATACGCAGTATTTT
cdr3_aa: CASSLGASSTDTQYF
d_call: NA
v_call: TRBV5-1
j_call: TRBJ2-3
clone_size: many

cdr3_nt: TGCGCCAGCAGCTTGGCCCCCCGAGGGGCCGACACTGAAGCTTTCTTT
cdr3_aa: CASSLAPRGADTEAFF
d_call: NA
v_call: TRBV5-1
j_call: TRBJ1-1
clone_size: few

cdr3_nt: TGCAGCGTTGGGGAGGACATCAATCAGCCCCAGCATTTT
cdr3_aa: CSVGEDINQPQHF
d_call: NA
v_call: TRBV29-1
j_call: TRBJ1-5
clone_size: NA

cdr3_nt: TGTGCCAGCAGTGCCGCGGGGTCCCAAGAGACCCAGTACTTC
cdr3_aa: CASSAAGSQETQYF
d_call: NA
v_call: TRBV2
j_call: TRBJ2-5
clone_size: many

cdr3_nt: TGTGCCAGCAGCCAATCACTCAACACTGAAGCTTTCTTT
cdr3_aa: CASSQSLNTEAFF
d_call: NA
v_call: TRBV9
j_call: TRBJ1-1
clone_size: many

cdr3_nt: TGCAGCGCCCTTAGGGGGCCCACCGGGGAGCTGTTTTTT
cdr3_aa: CSALRGPTGELFF
d_call: TRBD1
v_call: TRBV29-1
j_call: TRBJ2-2
clone_size: many

cdr3_nt: TGCAGTGCTAGAGATCTTCGAAAGAGCAACTCCTACGAGCAGTACTTC
cdr3_aa: CSARDLRKSNSYEQYF
d_call: NA
v_call: TRBV20-1
j_call: TRBJ2-7
clone_size: NA

cdr3_nt: TGTGCCAGCAACAGCCCGAACACTGAAGCTTTCTTT
cdr3_aa: CASNSPNTEAFF
d_call: NA
v_call: TRBV6-6
j_call: TRBJ1-1
clone_size: many

cdr3_nt: TGTGCCAGCAGCCAAGGACAGGGGATGGGGACCCAGTACTTC
cdr3_aa: CASSQGQGMGTQYF
d_call: TRBD1
v_call: TRBV5-5
j_call: TRBJ2-5
clone_size: NA

cdr3_nt: TGCAGTGCTAGAGCCGGGACTAGCAGGGAGACCCAGTACTTC
cdr3_aa: CSARAGTSRETQYF
d_call: TRBD2
v_call: TRBV20-1
j_call: TRBJ2-5
clone_size: few

cdr3_nt: TGTGCCAGCAGTTTCATTGGATTAGGCACTGAAGCTTTCTTT
cdr3_aa: CASSFIGLGTEAFF
d_call: NA
v_call: TRBV28
j_call: TRBJ1-1
clone_size: many

cdr3_nt: TGCAGTGCCCGGACAGACCGTTACAATGATCAGTTTTTC
cdr3_aa: CSARTDRYNDQFF
d_call: NA
v_call: TRBV20-1
j_call: TRBJ2-1
clone_size: NA

cdr3_nt: TGTGCCAGCCGCACTTACAGTGATGAGCAGTTCTTC
cdr3_aa: CASRTYSDEQFF
d_call: NA
v_call: TRBV2
j_call: TRBJ2-1
clone_size: many

cdr3_nt: TGCGCCAGCAGCCAACCGCCATTAGGGCGAAGGGAAAAACTGTTTTTT
cdr3_aa: CASSQPPLGRREKLFF
d_call: NA
v_call: TRBV4-1
j_call: TRBJ1-4
clone_size: many

cdr3_nt: TGCAGTGCTAGAGATCTAACAGGGGGTGAGACCCAGTACTTC
cdr3_aa: CSARDLTGGETQYF
d_call: TRBD1
v_call: TRBV20-1
j_call: TRBJ2-5
clone_size: many

cdr3_nt: TGTGCCAGCAGCAACCCCTGGACAGGGGGCGCGGAAGCTTTCTTT
cdr3_aa: CASSNPWTGGAEAFF
d_call: TRBD1
v_call: TRBV28
j_call: TRBJ1-1
clone_size: NA

cdr3_nt: TGCGCCAGCAGATCAGTGGGATTGAACACTGAAGCTTTCTTT
cdr3_aa: CASRSVGLNTEAFF
d_call: NA
v_call: TRBV5-1
j_call: TRBJ1-1
clone_size: few

cdr3_nt: TGTGCCAGCAGCTTGGAAGGGATGACACTCCAAGAGACCCAGTACTTC
cdr3_aa: CASSLEGMTLQETQYF
d_call: NA
v_call: TRBV7-2
j_call: TRBJ2-5
clone_size: many

cdr3_nt: TGCAGCGTTGGAGCCCGAAACTATGGCTACACCTTC
cdr3_aa: CSVGARNYGYTF
d_call: NA
v_call: TRBV29-1
j_call: TRBJ1-2
clone_size: NA

cdr3_nt: TGTGCCAGCAGCCCACCAGGGGGATACAATGAGCAGTTCTTC
cdr3_aa: CASSPPGGYNEQFF
d_call: TRBD1
v_call: TRBV7-2
j_call: TRBJ2-1
clone_size: many

cdr3_nt: TGTGCCTGGAGTCCAACAGGGGTAGGTACTGAAGCTTTCTTT
cdr3_aa: CAWSPTGVGTEAFF
d_call: TRBD1
v_call: TRBV30
j_call: TRBJ1-1
clone_size: many

cdr3_nt: TGTGCCAGCAGCTTATCCCCTGGAGGGACCCAGTACTTC
cdr3_aa: CASSLSPGGTQYF
d_call: NA
v_call: TRBV11-2
j_call: TRBJ2-5
clone_size: many

cdr3_nt: TGTGCCAGCAGTTTATTCGGATACAGGGATAAAAGCACAGATACGCAGTATTTT
cdr3_aa: CASSLFGYRDKSTDTQYF
d_call: NA
v_call: TRBV28
j_call: TRBJ2-3
clone_size: many

cdr3_nt: TGTGCCAGCAGCAAATCTCAAGGGGGGGGGCCGGGACGCGATGAGCAGTTCTTC
cdr3_aa: CASSKSQGGGPGRDEQFF
d_call: NA
v_call: TRBV21-1
j_call: TRBJ2-1
clone_size: few

cdr3_nt: TGTGCCAGCACCTTCGGCGGGACTGAAGCTTTCTTT
cdr3_aa: CASTFGGTEAFF
d_call: NA
v_call: TRBV6-6
j_call: TRBJ1-1
clone_size: many

cdr3_nt: TGTGCCAGCAGCCAGGATCTGGCAGGGGGACCAGCCAATGGGCAGTTCTTC
cdr3_aa: CASSQDLAGGPANGQFF
d_call: TRBD1
v_call: TRBV3-1
j_call: TRBJ2-1
clone_size: NA

cdr3_nt: TGTGCCAGTAGTATGACAGGGTCGACGGGGGATACGCAGTATTTT
cdr3_aa: CASSMTGSTGDTQYF
d_call: TRBD1
v_call: TRBV19
j_call: TRBJ2-3
clone_size: NA

cdr3_nt: TGTGCCAGTAGCCGGGCCGCTGAGAACATTCAGTACTTC
cdr3_aa: CASSRAAENIQYF
d_call: NA
v_call: TRBV19
j_call: TRBJ2-4
clone_size: many

cdr3_nt: TGTGCCAGCAGTGAACTTGAGGCTAGGGATACGCAGCATTTT
cdr3_aa: CASSELEARDTQHF
d_call: NA
v_call: TRBV2
j_call: TRBJ1-5
clone_size: NA

cdr3_nt: TGTGCCAGCCCGCTGGGCGGGAGATATGGCTACACCTTC
cdr3_aa: CASPLGGRYGYTF
d_call: NA
v_call: TRBV18
j_call: TRBJ1-2
clone_size: NA

cdr3_nt: TGTGCCAGCAGACCCGCGACCACGGCTGAAGCTTTCTTT
cdr3_aa: CASRPATTAEAFF
d_call: NA
v_call: TRBV2
j_call: TRBJ1-1
clone_size: few

cdr3_nt: TGTGCCAGCAGTGAACAGCCAGGGGCCACTGAAGCTTTCTTT
cdr3_aa: CASSEQPGATEAFF
d_call: NA
v_call: TRBV2
j_call: TRBJ1-1
clone_size: few

cdr3_nt: TGCGCCAGCAGCTTCGTGGGGGGCAGCGGCACTGAAGCTTTCTTT
cdr3_aa: CASSFVGGSGTEAFF
d_call: NA
v_call: TRBV5-1
j_call: TRBJ1-1
clone_size: few

cdr3_nt: TGTGCCAGCAGACAGGGGACCTCTTTCTATGGCTACACCTTC
cdr3_aa: CASRQGTSFYGYTF
d_call: TRBD1
v_call: TRBV28
j_call: TRBJ1-2
clone_size: many

cdr3_nt: TGTGCCAGAAGCTTGCCGAGGGAGGTGATCTCTGGGGCCAACGTCCTGACTTTC
cdr3_aa: CARSLPREVISGANVLTF
d_call: NA
v_call: TRBV5-3
j_call: TRBJ2-6
clone_size: few

cdr3_nt: TGTGCCAGCAGCCCTCAGTGGGCGAACACTGAAGCTTTCTTT
cdr3_aa: CASSPQWANTEAFF
d_call: NA
v_call: TRBV7-9
j_call: TRBJ1-1
clone_size: many

cdr3_nt: TGTGCCAGCAGCTTATCCGCTACGGAGGGAGAGACCCAGTACTTC
cdr3_aa: CASSLSATEGETQYF
d_call: NA
v_call: TRBV7-9
j_call: TRBJ2-5
clone_size: NA

cdr3_nt: TGCGCCAGCAGTCCCGACAGGCCAAAGAACACTGAAGCTTTCTTT
cdr3_aa: CASSPDRPKNTEAFF
d_call: NA
v_call: TRBV5-1
j_call: TRBJ1-1
clone_size: many

cdr3_nt: TGCAGCGCCGGACAGGGGTATTCCTACGAGCAGTACTTC
cdr3_aa: CSAGQGYSYEQYF
d_call: TRBD1
v_call: TRBV29-1
j_call: TRBJ2-7
clone_size: many

cdr3_nt: TGTGCCAGCAGCTTAGGGGGCCACAATGAGCAGTTCTTC
cdr3_aa: CASSLGGHNEQFF
d_call: TRBD1
v_call: TRBV5-1
j_call: TRBJ2-1
clone_size: many

cdr3_nt: TGTGCCAGCAGTGTACGACGGGTCGACTATGGCTACACCTTC
cdr3_aa: CASSVRRVDYGYTF
d_call: NA
v_call: TRBV2
j_call: TRBJ1-2
clone_size: many

cdr3_nt: TGTGCCAGCAGAAAGGGGGCAGGGGGATCGACTAATGAAAAACTGTTTTTT
cdr3_aa: CASRKGAGGSTNEKLFF
d_call: NA
v_call: TRBV21-1
j_call: TRBJ1-4
clone_size: NA

cdr3_nt: TGTGCCTGCAGACAGGGAAGGGGCCAAGAGACCCAGTACTTC
cdr3_aa: CACRQGRGQETQYF
d_call: TRBD1
v_call: TRBV28
j_call: TRBJ2-5
clone_size: few

cdr3_nt: TGCGCCAGCAGCCAACATAAGGGGGCGCGCTCCTACGAGCAGTACTTC
cdr3_aa: CASSQHKGARSYEQYF
d_call: TRBD1
v_call: TRBV4-1
j_call: TRBJ2-7
clone_size: many

cdr3_nt: TGTGCCAGCAGTCGCCAGACCCTACAGGGAGGGAAGTACGAGCAGTACTTC
cdr3_aa: CASSRQTLQGGKYEQYF
d_call: NA
v_call: TRBV28
j_call: TRBJ2-7
clone_size: many

cdr3_nt: TGCAGCGTTCCCGGGACAGGGTTGTACGAGCAGTACTTC
cdr3_aa: CSVPGTGLYEQYF
d_call: TRBD1
v_call: TRBV29-1
j_call: TRBJ2-7
clone_size: many